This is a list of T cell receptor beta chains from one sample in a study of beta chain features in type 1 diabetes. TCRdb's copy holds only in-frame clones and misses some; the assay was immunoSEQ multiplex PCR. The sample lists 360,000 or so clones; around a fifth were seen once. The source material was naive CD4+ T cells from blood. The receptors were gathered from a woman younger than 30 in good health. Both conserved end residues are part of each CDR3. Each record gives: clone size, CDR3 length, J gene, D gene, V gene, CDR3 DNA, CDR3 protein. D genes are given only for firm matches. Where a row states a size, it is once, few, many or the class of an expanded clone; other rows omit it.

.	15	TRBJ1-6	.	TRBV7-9	TGTGCCAGCAGCTGGGGCGGGGGTGGAAGTTCACCCCTCCACTTT	CASSWGGGGSSPLHF
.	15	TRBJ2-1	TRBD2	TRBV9	TGTGCCAGCAGCGTAGAGGGACTACACTACAATGAGCAGTTCTTC	CASSVEGLHYNEQFF
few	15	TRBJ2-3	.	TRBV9	TGTGCCAGCAGCGTAAAGGGGAAGTTCCCAGATACGCAGTATTTT	CASSVKGKFPDTQYF
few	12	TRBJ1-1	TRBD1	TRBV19	TGTGCCAGTAGGGACAGGGGGACTGAAGCTTTCTTT	CASRDRGTEAFF
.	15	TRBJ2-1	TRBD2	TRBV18	TGTGCCAGCTCACCCGGGACTAGCGGATACAATGAGCAGTTCTTC	CASSPGTSGYNEQFF
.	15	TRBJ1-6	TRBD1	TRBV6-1	TGTGCCAGCGGAAGACTTACAGGGGAAGGATCACCCCTCCACTTT	CASGRLTGEGSPLHF
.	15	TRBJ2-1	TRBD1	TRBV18	TGTGCCAGCTCAGCCGACAGGGGGGCCTACAATGAGCAGTTCTTC	CASSADRGAYNEQFF
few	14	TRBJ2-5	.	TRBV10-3	TGTGCCATCAGTGAGAGCACAGATGGAGAGACCCAGTACTTC	CAISESTDGETQYF
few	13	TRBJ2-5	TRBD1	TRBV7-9	TGTGCCAGCAGCTCAGGGGGCGGGCGGACCCAGTACTTC	CASSSGGGRTQYF
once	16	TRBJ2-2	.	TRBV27	TGTGCCAGCAGTTTATCCGGGACAACCACCACCGGGGAGCTGTTTTTT	CASSLSGTTTTGELFF
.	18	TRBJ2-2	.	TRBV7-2	TGTGCCAGCAGCTTAAGGTGGCGCCAGGGCCGTAACACCGGGGAGCTGTTTTTT	CASSLRWRQGRNTGELFF
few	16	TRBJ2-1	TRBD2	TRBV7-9	TGTGCCAGCAGCGCGCCCGGGACTAGCGGGATCAATGAGCAGTTCTTC	CASSAPGTSGINEQFF
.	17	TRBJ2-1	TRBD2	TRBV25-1	TGTGCCAGCAGTAACAATCAGGGACTAGCGGGAAGGAATGAGCAGTTCTTC	CASSNNQGLAGRNEQFF
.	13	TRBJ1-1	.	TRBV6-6	TGTGCCAGCAGTCTCAGGGTTAACACTGAAGCTTTCTTT	CASSLRVNTEAFF
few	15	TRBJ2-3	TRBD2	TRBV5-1	TGCGCCAGCGCCTGGCAGACTAGCGGCACAGATACGCAGTATTTT	CASAWQTSGTDTQYF
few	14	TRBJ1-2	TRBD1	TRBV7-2	TGTGCCAGCAGCCCCTTACAGGGGGGCGGGGGCTACACCTTC	CASSPLQGGGGYTF
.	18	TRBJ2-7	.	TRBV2	TGTGCCAGCAGTGAACCGACTCCTGGCGGCCCCACCGGATACGAGCAGTACTTC	CASSEPTPGGPTGYEQYF
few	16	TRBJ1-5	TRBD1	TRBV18	TGTGCCAGCTCACCTTCGTATGGGGACAGGGCTCAGCCCCAGCATTTT	CASSPSYGDRAQPQHF
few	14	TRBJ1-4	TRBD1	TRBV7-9	TGTGCCAGCAGCTTGGACAGGAGTAATGAAAAACTGTTTTTT	CASSLDRSNEKLFF
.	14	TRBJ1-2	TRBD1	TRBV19	TGTGCCAGTAGTCCGGGACAGGGAACCTATGGCTACACCTTC	CASSPGQGTYGYTF
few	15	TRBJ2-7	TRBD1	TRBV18	TGTGCCAGCTCACCAGTAAACAGGGGGCAAAGAGAGCAGTACTTC	CASSPVNRGQREQYF
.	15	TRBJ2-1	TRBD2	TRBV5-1	TGCGCCAGCAGCCTCGGACTAGCGGACAACAATGAGCAGTTCTTC	CASSLGLADNNEQFF
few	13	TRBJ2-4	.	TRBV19	TGTGCCAGTAGTAAGCAGGTGGCAAACATTCAGTACTTC	CASSKQVANIQYF
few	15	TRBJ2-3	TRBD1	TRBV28	TGTGCCAGCAGTTCGCCGGGACAGGGGCGGGAAACGCAGTATTTT	CASSSPGQGRETQYF
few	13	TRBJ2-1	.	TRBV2	TGTGCCAGCAGTGACTTCCAGAACAATGAGCAGTTCTTC	CASSDFQNNEQFF
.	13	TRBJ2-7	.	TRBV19	TGTGCCAGTAGTATCGAACAGTCCTACGAGCAGTACTTC	CASSIEQSYEQYF
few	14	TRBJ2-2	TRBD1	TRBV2	TGTGCCAGCAGAGGACAGGGTCGAGCCGGGGAGCTGTTTTTT	CASRGQGRAGELFF
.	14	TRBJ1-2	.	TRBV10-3	TGTGCCATCAGCCCGGGCCAAGCAGGGCACGGCTACACCTTC	CAISPGQAGHGYTF
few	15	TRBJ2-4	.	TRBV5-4	TGTGCCAGCAGCCCCCGGGGGTCCTCAGCGGACATTCAGTACTTC	CASSPRGSSADIQYF
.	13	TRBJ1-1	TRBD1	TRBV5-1	TGCGCCAGCGCTGACAGGGCGAACACTGAAGCTTTCTTT	CASADRANTEAFF
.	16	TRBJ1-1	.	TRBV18	TGTGCCAGCTCACCGCCGGGCGGGGCCGTATTCACTGAAGCTTTCTTT	CASSPPGGAVFTEAFF
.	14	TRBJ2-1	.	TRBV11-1	TGTGCCAGCAGCAACCAGAGGGCCGGGAATGAGCAGTTCTTC	CASSNQRAGNEQFF
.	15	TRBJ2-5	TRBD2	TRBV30	TGTGCCTGGAACCGACTAGCGGGAATGGGGGAGACCCAGTACTTC	CAWNRLAGMGETQYF
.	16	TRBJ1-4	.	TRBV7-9	TGTGCCAGCAGCCCAAAGGACAGCCTCATTAATGAAAAACTGTTTTTT	CASSPKDSLINEKLFF
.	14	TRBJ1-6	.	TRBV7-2	TGTGCCAGCAGCCCGGGATCAAATAATTCACCCCTCCACTTT	CASSPGSNNSPLHF
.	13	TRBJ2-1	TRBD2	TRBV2	TGTGCCAGCACTCATAGCGGGGATGGGGAGCAGTTCTTC	CASTHSGDGEQFF
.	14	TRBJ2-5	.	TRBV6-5	TGTGCCAGCAGTCGCCGGGGGCGGGGGGAGACCCAGTACTTC	CASSRRGRGETQYF
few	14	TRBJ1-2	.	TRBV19	TGTGCCAGTAGCCTGACGCGGCTTAACTATGGCTACACCTTC	CASSLTRLNYGYTF
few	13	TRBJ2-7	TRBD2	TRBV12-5	TGTGCTAGTGTAGGTAGCGGGGCGTACGAGCAGTACTTC	CASVGSGAYEQYF
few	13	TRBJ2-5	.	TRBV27	TGTGCCAGCAGTCTAGTAAGGGGAGAGACCCAGTACTTC	CASSLVRGETQYF
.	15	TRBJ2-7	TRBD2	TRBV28	TGTGCCAGCAGTTCCTTAGCGGGAACGCCCCACGAGCAGTACTTC	CASSSLAGTPHEQYF
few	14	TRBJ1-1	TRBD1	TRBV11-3	TGTGCCAGCAGCAAGGAAGACAGGGCCATTGAAGCTTTCTTT	CASSKEDRAIEAFF
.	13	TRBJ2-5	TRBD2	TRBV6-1	TGTGCCAGCAGCCTAGCGGCTCAAGAGACCCAGTACTTC	CASSLAAQETQYF
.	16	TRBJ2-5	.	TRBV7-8	TGTGCCAGCAGCCACCGCGTGCCTAAGAAGCAAGAGACCCAGTACTTC	CASSHRVPKKQETQYF
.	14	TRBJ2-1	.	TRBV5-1	TGCGCCAGCAGCTTGGGGCAGGCCGACAATGAGCAGTTCTTC	CASSLGQADNEQFF
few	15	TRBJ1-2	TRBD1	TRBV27	TGTGCCAGCAGTTCCCTCCGGACAGGGGGATATGGCTACACCTTC	CASSSLRTGGYGYTF
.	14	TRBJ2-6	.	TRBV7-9	TGTGCCAGCAGCCAGATCTCTGGGGCCAACGTCCTGACTTTC	CASSQISGANVLTF
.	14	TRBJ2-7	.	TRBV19	TGTGCCAGTAGTATTGCAGGGATGGGATACGAGCAGTACTTC	CASSIAGMGYEQYF
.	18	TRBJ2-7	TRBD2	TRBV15	TGTGCCACCAGCAGACTCAGCGTTCGCGGGGGGGCCGCTGACGAGCAGTACTTC	CATSRLSVRGGAADEQYF
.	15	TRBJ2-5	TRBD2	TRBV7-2	TGTGCCAGCAGCTGGGGCGGGAGCCGTCGAGAGACCCAGTACTTC	CASSWGGSRRETQYF
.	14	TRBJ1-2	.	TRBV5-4	TGTGCCAGCAGCTCTGGTGGCTTGGACTATGGCTACACCTTC	CASSSGGLDYGYTF
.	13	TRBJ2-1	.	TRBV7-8	TGTGCCAGCAGCCTAGACAGAAACAATGAGCAGTTCTTC	CASSLDRNNEQFF
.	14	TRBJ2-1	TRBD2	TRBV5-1	TGCGCCAGCAGCCGAGCGGGGTCTTACAATGAGCAGTTCTTC	CASSRAGSYNEQFF
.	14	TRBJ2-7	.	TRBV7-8	TGTGCCAGCAGCGTGAGGGTGGGCTCCTACGAGCAGTACTTC	CASSVRVGSYEQYF
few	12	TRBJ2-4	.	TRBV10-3	TGTGCCATCAGTGAGGCCGGGGGCATTCAGTACTTC	CAISEAGGIQYF
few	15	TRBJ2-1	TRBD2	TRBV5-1	TGCGCCAGCAGCTTGGTCGCGGGAGTGAGGAATGAGCAGTTCTTC	CASSLVAGVRNEQFF
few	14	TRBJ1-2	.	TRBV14	TGTGCCAGCAGCCAACAGGTTACTCCCTATGGCTACACCTTC	CASSQQVTPYGYTF
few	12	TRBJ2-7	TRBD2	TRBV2	TGTGCCAGCAGGGTACTAGCGGTTGAGCAGTACTTC	CASRVLAVEQYF
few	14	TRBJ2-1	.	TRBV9	TGTGCCAGCAGCGTAGCACATTCTCAGGGGGAGCAGTTCTTC	CASSVAHSQGEQFF
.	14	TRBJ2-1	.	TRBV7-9	TGTGCCACCAGCAGAAGCCGGGGGGCGCGTGAGCAGTTCTTC	CATSRSRGAREQFF